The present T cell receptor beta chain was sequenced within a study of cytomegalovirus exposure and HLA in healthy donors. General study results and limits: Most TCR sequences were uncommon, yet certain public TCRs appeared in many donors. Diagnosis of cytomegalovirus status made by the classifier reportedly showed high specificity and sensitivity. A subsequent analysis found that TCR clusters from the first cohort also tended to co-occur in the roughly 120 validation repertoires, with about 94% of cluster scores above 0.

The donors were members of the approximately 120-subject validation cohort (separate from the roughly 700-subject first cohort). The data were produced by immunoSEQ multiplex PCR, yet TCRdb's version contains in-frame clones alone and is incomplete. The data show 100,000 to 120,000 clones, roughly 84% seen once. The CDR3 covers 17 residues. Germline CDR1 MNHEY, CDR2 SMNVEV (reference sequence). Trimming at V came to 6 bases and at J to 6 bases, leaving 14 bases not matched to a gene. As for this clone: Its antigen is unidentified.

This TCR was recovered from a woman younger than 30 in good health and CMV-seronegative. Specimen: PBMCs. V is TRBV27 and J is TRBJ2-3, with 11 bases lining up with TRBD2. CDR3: CASSPTSGALHTDTQYF. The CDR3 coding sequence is TGTGCCAGCAGCCCGACTAGCGGGGCGCTTCACACGGATACGCAGTATTTT.